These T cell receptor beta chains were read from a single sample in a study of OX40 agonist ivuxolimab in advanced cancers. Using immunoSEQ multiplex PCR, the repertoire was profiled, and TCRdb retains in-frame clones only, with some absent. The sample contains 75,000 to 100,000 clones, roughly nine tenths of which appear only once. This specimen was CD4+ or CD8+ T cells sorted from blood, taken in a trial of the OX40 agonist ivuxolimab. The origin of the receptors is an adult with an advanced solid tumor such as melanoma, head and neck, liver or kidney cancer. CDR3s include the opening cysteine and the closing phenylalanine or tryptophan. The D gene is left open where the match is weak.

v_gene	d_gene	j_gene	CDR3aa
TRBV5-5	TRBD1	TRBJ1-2	CATQWGQGDLDYGYTF
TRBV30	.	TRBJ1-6	CAWSVAGGSPLHF
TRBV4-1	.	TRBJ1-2	CASSQEGSYYGYTF
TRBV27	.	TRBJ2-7	CASKAGSSYEQYF
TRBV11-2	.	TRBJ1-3	CASSHRDIRNTIYF
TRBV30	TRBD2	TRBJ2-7	CAWRGLAGVHEQYF
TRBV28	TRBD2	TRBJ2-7	CASETSGRARGRQYF
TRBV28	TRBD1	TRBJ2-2	CASSLLGQGAGGELFF
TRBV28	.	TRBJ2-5	CASSGPQGETQYF
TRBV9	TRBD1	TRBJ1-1	CASSTRDRGSEAFF